This T cell receptor (beta chain) emerged from a study of Graves' ophthalmopathy and Graves' hyperthyroidism. About the research overall: Samples of peripheral blood were obtained at initial diagnosis, prior to treatment of any kind.

The ends were cut back, 1 base at V and 1 base at J, with 17 bases in the middle. The CDR3 runs 18 residues. Looked up from germline, CDR1 is LNHNV and CDR2 is YYDKDF (reference sequence). PBMCs stemmed from 10 ml of fresh peripheral blood. Study-wide results and limits: Among thyroid clonotypes expanded above 0.001 frequency, most also appeared in blood.

The authors amplified TCR beta CDR3 regions from RNA transcripts. HTBI primers primed a first-round RT-PCR, and a second-round multiplex PCR followed. TCRdb itself ran the multiplex PCR reads through MiXCR, one entry per CDR3 protein. Here the sample spans some 750,000 distinct CDR3 sequences, 40% being singletons. The table lists this clonotype with many counts. Its specificity is not known. The chain joins TRBV15 to TRBJ1-5, with D possibly matching TRBD1 (5 bases). Sequencing was done on a sample of peripheral blood. The clonotype comes from an adult man with Graves' ophthalmopathy. The CDR3 region has the DNA TGTGCCACCAGCAGAGGAGGGACGCCGGTAGGGAGCAATCAGCCCCAGCATTTT. It codes for CATSRGGTPVGSNQPQHF. The full variable domain, its missing parts supplied by reference TRBV15 and TRBJ1-5, is DAMVIQNPRYQVTQFGKPVTLSCSQTLNHNVMYWYQQKSSQAPKLLFHYYDKDFNNEADTPDNFQSRRPNTSFCFLDIRSPGLGDTAMYLCATSRGGTPVGSNQPQHFGDGTRLSIL.